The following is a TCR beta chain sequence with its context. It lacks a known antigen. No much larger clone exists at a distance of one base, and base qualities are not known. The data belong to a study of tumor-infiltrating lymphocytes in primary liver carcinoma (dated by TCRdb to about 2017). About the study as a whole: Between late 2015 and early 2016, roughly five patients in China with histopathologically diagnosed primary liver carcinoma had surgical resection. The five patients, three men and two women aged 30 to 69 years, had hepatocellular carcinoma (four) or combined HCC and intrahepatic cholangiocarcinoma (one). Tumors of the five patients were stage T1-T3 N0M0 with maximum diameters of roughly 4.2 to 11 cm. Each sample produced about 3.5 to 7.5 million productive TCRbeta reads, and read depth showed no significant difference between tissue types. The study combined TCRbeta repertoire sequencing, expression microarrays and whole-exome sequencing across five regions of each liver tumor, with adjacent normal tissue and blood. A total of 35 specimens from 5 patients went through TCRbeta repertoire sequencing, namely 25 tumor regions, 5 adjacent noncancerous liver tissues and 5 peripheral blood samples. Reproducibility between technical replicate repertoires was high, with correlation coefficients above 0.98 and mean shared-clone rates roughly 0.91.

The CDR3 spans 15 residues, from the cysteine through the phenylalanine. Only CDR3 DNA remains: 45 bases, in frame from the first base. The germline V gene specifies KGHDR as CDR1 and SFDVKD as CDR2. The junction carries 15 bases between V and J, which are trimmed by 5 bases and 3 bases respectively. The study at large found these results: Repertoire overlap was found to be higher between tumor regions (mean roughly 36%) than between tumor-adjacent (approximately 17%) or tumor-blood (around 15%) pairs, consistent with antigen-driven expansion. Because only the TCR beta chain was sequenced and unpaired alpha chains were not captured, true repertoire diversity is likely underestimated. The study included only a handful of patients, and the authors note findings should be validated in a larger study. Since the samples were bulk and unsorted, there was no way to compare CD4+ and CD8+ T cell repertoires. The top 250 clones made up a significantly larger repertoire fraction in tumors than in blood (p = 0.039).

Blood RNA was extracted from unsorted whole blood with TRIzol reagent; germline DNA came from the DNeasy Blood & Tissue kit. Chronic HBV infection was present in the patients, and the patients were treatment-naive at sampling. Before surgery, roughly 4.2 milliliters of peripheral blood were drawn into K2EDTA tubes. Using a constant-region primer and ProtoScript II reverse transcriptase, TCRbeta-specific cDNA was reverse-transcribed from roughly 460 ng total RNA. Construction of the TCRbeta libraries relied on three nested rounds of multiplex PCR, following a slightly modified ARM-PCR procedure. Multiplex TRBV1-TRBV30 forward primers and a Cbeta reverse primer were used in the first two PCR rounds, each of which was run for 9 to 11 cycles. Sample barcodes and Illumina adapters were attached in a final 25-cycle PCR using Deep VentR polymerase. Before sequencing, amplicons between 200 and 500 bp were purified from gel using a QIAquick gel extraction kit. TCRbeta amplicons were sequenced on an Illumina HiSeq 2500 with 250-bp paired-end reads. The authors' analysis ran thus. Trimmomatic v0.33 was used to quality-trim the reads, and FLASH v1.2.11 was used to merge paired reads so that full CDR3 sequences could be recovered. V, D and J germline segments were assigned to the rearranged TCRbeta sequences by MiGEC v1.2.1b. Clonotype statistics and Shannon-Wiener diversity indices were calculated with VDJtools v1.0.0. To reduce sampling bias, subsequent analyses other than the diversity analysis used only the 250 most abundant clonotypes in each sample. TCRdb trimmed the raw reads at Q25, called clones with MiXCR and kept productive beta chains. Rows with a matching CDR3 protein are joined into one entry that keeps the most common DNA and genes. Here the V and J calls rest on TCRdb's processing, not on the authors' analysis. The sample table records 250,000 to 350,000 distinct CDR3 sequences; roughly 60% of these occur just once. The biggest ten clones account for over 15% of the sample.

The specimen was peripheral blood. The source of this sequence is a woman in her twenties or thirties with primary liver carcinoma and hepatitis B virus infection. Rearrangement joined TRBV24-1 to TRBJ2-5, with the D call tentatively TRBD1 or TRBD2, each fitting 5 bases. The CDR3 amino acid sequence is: CATSAGRVMEETQYF. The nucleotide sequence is TGTGCCACCAGTGCGGGGCGGGTCATGGAAGAGACCCAGTACTTC.